The TCR beta chain described here comes from a study of blood T cell repertoires in COVID-19. As for the study in general: Samples came from the United States, Italy and Spain, spanning acute and convalescent COVID-19.

V lost 5 bases, J lost 7 bases, and 9 bases stayed unmatched. The germline CDR1 and CDR2 sequences are SGHTA and FQGNSA. CDR3 length: 14 residues. This clone was recorded only once. Here immunoSEQ multiplex PCR was the method, and the copy in TCRdb shows in-frame clones only, minus some. The sample shows some 260,000 clones, over 70% of them seen only once. V usage is TRBV7-2 and J usage is TRBJ1-2; 8 bases match TRBD1. This receptor was taken from a woman between 65 and 79 years old with COVID-19, enrolled during active disease. Sequencing was carried out using peripheral blood. The CDR3 here is CASSPRTGSRGYTF. The CDR3 region has the DNA TGTGCCAGCAGCCCGAGGACAGGGTCGCGTGGCTACACCTTC.